The 28 T cell receptor beta chains below were found in one sample sequenced in a study of patients and donors after allogeneic stem cell transplantation. MiXCR was run by TCRdb on the RT-PCR reads, yielding one entry per CDR3 protein. The table has hundreds of thousands of distinct CDR3 sequences, approximately 16% seen once. What was sequenced was blood, either unsorted or a sorted T cell fraction (not recorded which). The receptors were sampled from a human donor who was either an allogeneic HSCT recipient or a stem cell or donor lymphocyte infusion donor (not recorded which). It is not recorded whose cells these are; they may come from a transplant donor.

The chain uses TRBV29-1 and TRBJ2-5, with no clear D. The length of the CDR3 is 12 residues. In germline, CDR1 is SQVTM, CDR2 ANQGSEA. V lost 7 bases and J 2 bases, leaving 11 bases between the germline ends. CDR3 sequence (DNA): TGCAGCGCCCAAAGACGTCAAGAGACCCAGTACTTC. It is translated as CSAQRRQETQYF.

This clonotype was picked up a small number of times. The V and J genes are TRBV16 and TRBJ2-5, with TRBD2 as a possible D gene (6 bases). The V end lost 5 bases, the J end lost 7 bases, and 14 bases lay between the germline ends. The CDR3 has 13 amino acids. CDR1 is KGHSY and CDR2 is FQNENV in the germline V gene. The CDR3 DNA follows: TGTGCCAGCAGCGGAGGGATCGTCGGGACCCAGTACTTC. Residues: CASSGGIVGTQYF.

V and J are TRBV6-5 and TRBJ2-7; 11 bases agree with TRBD1. Trimming at V came to 3 bases and at J to 4 bases, leaving 5 bases not matched to a gene. From germline, CDR1 is MNHEY and CDR2 SVGAGI. The CDR3 runs to 15 residues. This chain's CDR3 is CASSYRDRGAYEQYF. The CDR3 DNA is TGTGCCAGCAGTTATAGGGACAGGGGGGCGTACGAGCAGTACTTC.

This clonotype was observed a handful of times. The chain links TRBV5-1 to TRBJ1-3; TRBD1 aligns across 8 bases. This CDR3 spans 16 amino acids. V lost 4 bases, J lost 0 bases, and 6 bases stayed unmatched. Germline V lookup: CDR1 SGHRS, CDR2 YFSETQ. The CDR3 region has the DNA TGCGCCAGCAGCCCCGGGACAGGAGCCTCTGGAAACACCATATATTTT. Its protein product is CASSPGTGASGNTIYF.

This clonotype was counted only a few times. The chain links TRBV7-6 to TRBJ2-1; D ambiguous. V was cut by 4 bases and J by 0 bases, with 7 bases left in between. Per germline, CDR1 SGHVS and CDR2 FNYEAQ. The CDR3 is made up of 14 amino acids. CDR3 nucleotides: TGTGCCAGCAGCTCACTCCGCTCCTACAATGAGCAGTTCTTC. Its protein is CASSSLRSYNEQFF.

This rearrangement joins TRBV2 to TRBJ2-1, with a tentative D call TRBD1 (6 bases). Germline V gene lookup returns CDR1 SNHLY and CDR2 FYNNEI. Trimming stripped 5 bases from V and 0 bases from J, with 11 bases between. The CDR3 is made up of 15 amino acids. The CDR3 bases are TGTGCCAGCAGTAGGACAGTATACTCCTACAATGAGCAGTTCTTC. Residues: CASSRTVYSYNEQFF.

The CDR3 region has the DNA TGTGCCAGCAGCCAGGACTGGGGCCGTGAGCAGTTCTTC. Residues: CASSQDWGREQFF. This chain uses TRBV3-1 with TRBJ2-1, with D tentatively TRBD1 or TRBD2 (5 bases each). The CDR3 runs to 13 residues. CDR1 is LGHDT and CDR2 is YNNKEL in the germline V gene (reference sequence). Trimming removed 3 bases from V and 9 bases from J, with 12 bases in between.

This chain links TRBV18 with TRBJ1-1; D unclear. The V gene lost 2 bases and the J gene lost 12 bases, with 16 bases spanning the gap. The CDR3 extends over 13 amino acids. From germline, CDR1 is KGHSH and CDR2 LQKENI. The CDR3 region has the DNA TGTGCCAGCTCACCAAGGAGCGAGCCTGCCTCTTTCTTT. It codes for CASSPRSEPASFF.

This clonotype was counted only a few times. CDR3 nucleotide sequence: TGTGCCAGCACCTGGACGGGGCGGGGGACTGAAGCTTTCTTT. Encoded protein: CASTWTGRGTEAFF. The chain couples TRBV2 to TRBJ1-1; weak D call: TRBD1 (5 bases). The CDR3 totals 14 residues. The germline V gene encodes CDR1 SNHLY and CDR2 FYNNEI. The V end lost 7 bases, the J end lost 5 bases, and 17 bases lay between the germline ends.

This clonotype was observed a handful of times. The chain recombines TRBV11-1 with TRBJ2-1; D possibly matches TRBD1 or TRBD2 (6 bases each). The CDR3 covers 14 residues. V lost 2 bases, J lost 10 bases, and 15 bases lay in between. Germline-derived CDR1 and CDR2 are SGHAT and FQDESV (reference sequence). Written as DNA, the CDR3 is TGTGCCAGCAGCTTACGGGGGCTCCCGGGGGAGCAGTTCTTC. Protein: CASSLRGLPGEQFF. Combining the CDR3 with reference TRBV11-1 and TRBJ2-1 gives the whole variable domain EAEVAQSPRYKITEKSQAVAFWCDPISGHATLYWYRQILGQGPELLVQFQDESVVDDSQLPKDRFSAERLKGVDSTLKIQPAELGDSAMYLCASSLRGLPGEQFFGPGTRLTVL.

This rearrangement joins TRBV11-3 to TRBJ1-1; a possible D gene is TRBD1 (5 bases). Germline loops: CDR1 SGHNT, CDR2 YENEEA. There are 14 residues in the CDR3. The V end was cut by 5 bases, the J end by 0 bases, with 10 bases between. The CDR3 is CASSRDSMNTEAFF. The DNA of the CDR3 is TGTGCCAGCAGCCGAGACAGCATGAACACTGAAGCTTTCTTT. Looking up the rest from reference TRBV11-3 and TRBJ1-1 gives the full variable domain: EAGVVQSPRYKIIEKKQPVAFWCNPISGHNTLYWYLQNLGQGPELLIRYENEEAVDDSQLPKDRFSAERLKGVDSTLKIQPAELGDSAVYLCASSRDSMNTEAFFGQGTRLTVV.

This chain uses TRBV12-3 or TRBV12-4 with TRBJ2-7, with TRBD2 matching 10 bases. V lost 6 bases and J lost 7; bases outside the gene matches: 3. CDR3 size: 12 residues. The CDR3 bases are TGTGCCAGCAGGCTGACTAGCGGGGAGCAGTACTTC. Protein product: CASRLTSGEQYF.

The gene calls are TRBV4-1 and TRBJ2-1; D not certain. V was clipped by 0 bases and J by 2 bases, with 14 bases between them. Germline-derived CDR1 and CDR2 are MGHRA and YSYEKL. The CDR3 is 17 amino acids. For the CDR3, the DNA is TGCGCCAGCAGCCAAGATAGTTGGCGTGGTACCTACAATGAGCAGTTCTTC. Translated, it gives CASSQDSWRGTYNEQFF.

This clonotype was seen at least ten times. The chain links TRBV15 to TRBJ2-3, with D tentatively TRBD2 (5 bases). The CDR3 contains 15 residues. V was pared by 7 bases and J by 4 bases, with 18 bases between. Germline-derived CDR1 and CDR2 are LNHNV and YYDKDF (reference sequence). The DNA of the CDR3 is TGTGCCACCATGGCTAGCCCGCTTAACGCAGATACGCAGTATTTT. This sequence encodes CATMASPLNADTQYF. Looking up the rest from reference TRBV15 and TRBJ2-3 gives the full variable domain: DAMVIQNPRYQVTQFGKPVTLSCSQTLNHNVMYWYQQKSSQAPKLLFHYYDKDFNNEADTPDNFQSRRPNTSFCFLDIRSPGLGDTAMYLCATMASPLNADTQYFGPGTRLTVL.

There are a few counts of this clonotype. The rearrangement links TRBV11-3 to TRBJ1-1, with 7 bases identical to TRBD1. CDR3 length: 15 amino acids. V lost 0 bases to trimming and J lost 1 base; unmatched junction nucleotides: 2. Germline V gives CDR1 SGHNT, CDR2 YENEEA. DNA of the CDR3: TGTGCCAGCAGCTTAGAGACAGGGCCGAACACTGAAGCTTTCTTT. Protein: CASSLETGPNTEAFF.

This clonotype was observed a handful of times. The gene calls are TRBV14 and TRBJ2-7, with a possible D match to TRBD2 (6 bases). This CDR3 is 14 amino acids long. V lost 5 bases and J lost 3, with 14 bases in between. Germline CDR1 is SGHDN and CDR2 is FVKESK. CDR3 protein: CASSSSGPYYEQYF. The CDR3 nucleotides read TGTGCCAGCAGCTCCAGCGGGCCTTACTACGAGCAGTACTTC.

The V gene is TRBV24-1, the J gene TRBJ2-3, with D possibly being TRBD1 or TRBD2 (5 bases each). The CDR3 has 14 amino acids. CDR1 and CDR2 (germline): KGHDR, SFDVKD. The V end was cut by 7 bases, the J end by 0 bases, with 10 bases between. CDR3 amino acids: CATRPGHSTDTQYF. The CDR3 coding sequence is TGTGCCACCAGGCCGGGGCATAGCACAGATACGCAGTATTTT.

The chain employs TRBV5-1 and TRBJ2-7; D may be TRBD2 (5 bases). Looked up from germline, CDR1 is SGHRS and CDR2 is YFSETQ. The CDR3 contains 17 residues. Deletions cut 2 bases from V and 5 bases from J, with 23 bases between. CDR3 amino acids: CASSFGLARKVGDEQYF. The CDR3 DNA reads TGCGCCAGCAGCTTCGGGCTAGCCCGAAAGGTTGGGGACGAGCAGTACTTC.

The chain uses TRBV20-1 and TRBJ2-2, with TRBD1 matching over 7 bases. Germline V CDR1 and CDR2: DFQATT, SNEGSKA (reference sequence). This CDR3 is built from 15 residues. V lost 3 bases to trimming and J lost 5 bases; unmatched junction nucleotides: 9. The CDR3 bases are TGCAGTGCTAGTACGACAGGGAAATTAACCGGGGAGCTGTTTTTT. It yields the protein CSASTTGKLTGELFF.

This clonotype has more than one count but fewer than ten. The V call is TRBV6-2 or TRBV6-3, the J call TRBJ2-4; D call uncertain. The ends were cut back, 5 bases at V and 5 bases at J, with 10 bases in the middle. CDR3 length: 13 amino acids. Germline V gene sequence: CDR1 MNHEY, CDR2 SVGEGT. CDR3 sequence: CASSPANQNIQYF. CDR3 in DNA: TGTGCCAGCAGTCCCGCCAACCAAAACATTCAGTACTTC.

V and J are TRBV4-1 and TRBJ2-1, with 10 bases fitting TRBD2. J was trimmed by 8 bases and V by 6 bases; bases with no gene match: 16. Germline-derived CDR1 and CDR2 are MGHRA and YSYEKL. The CDR3 is 17 residues long. The DNA for the CDR3 is TGCGCCAGCAGACCGCTAGCGGGGGCTAATCTTTGGGATGAGCAGTTCTTC. The encoded protein is CASRPLAGANLWDEQFF.

This clonotype has a handful of counts. CDR3 amino acids: CASSLDMTGKGSPLHF. CDR3 DNA sequence: TGTGCCAGCAGCTTAGACATGACAGGGAAGGGGTCACCCCTCCACTTT. This sequence joins TRBV7-2 and TRBJ1-6, with 7 bases lining up with TRBD1. Germline V lookup: CDR1 SGHTA, CDR2 FQGNSA. The CDR3 runs to 16 residues. J lost 10 bases, V lost 1 base, and 10 bases had no gene match.

The J gene is TRBJ1-2, the V gene TRBV7-2; D is uncertain. Trimming stripped 7 bases from V and 6 bases from J, with 15 bases between. CDR3 length equals 13 residues. Germline loops: CDR1 SGHTA, CDR2 FQGNSA. The CDR3 region is CASTPRWKDGYTF. The CDR3 nucleotides read TGTGCCAGCACCCCCAGGTGGAAGGATGGCTACACCTTC.

The V gene is TRBV15, the J gene TRBJ1-6; D gene uncertain. Per the germline V gene, CDR1 is LNHNV and CDR2 is YYDKDF (reference sequence). Trimming cost V 0 bases and J 10 bases, with 4 bases left between them. This CDR3 is 12 amino acids long. The CDR3 loop reads CATSRDLSPLHF. The CDR3 DNA reads TGTGCCACCAGCAGAGATCTGTCACCCCTCCACTTT.

CDR3 nucleotide sequence: TGTGCCATCAGTCCTCGCCCGGGCACAGATACGCAGTATTTT. Protein: CAISPRPGTDTQYF. This rearrangement joins TRBV10-3 to TRBJ2-3, with unresolved D. Germline CDR1 is ENHRY and CDR2 is SYGVKD. CDR3 length: 14 amino acids. V lost 5 bases and J lost 1, with 10 bases in between.

The sample holds many counts of this clonotype. This chain connects TRBV20-1 to TRBJ2-4; D not certain. The germline V and J ends were trimmed by 0 bases and 2 bases, with 11 bases remaining between them. Germline assignment: CDR1 DFQATT and CDR2 SNEGSKA (reference sequence). The CDR3 is 15 residues long. CDR3 amino acids: CSARDVGQTKNIQYF. CDR3 nucleotide sequence: TGCAGTGCTAGAGATGTCGGCCAGACCAAAAACATTCAGTACTTC.

In this sample, this clonotype turned up many times. This chain connects TRBV25-1 to TRBJ2-7; a possible D gene is TRBD1 (6 bases). Trimming left V 8 bases short and J 3 bases short, with 11 bases between. Germline lookup yields CDR1 MGHDK and CDR2 SYGVNS. CDR3 length: 12 residues. The CDR3 reads CASRTGIYEQYF. The CDR3 DNA sequence: TGTGCCAGCCGAACAGGGATCTACGAGCAGTACTTC.

This rearrangement joins TRBV5-6 to TRBJ2-2, with D maybe TRBD1 (6 bases). The V end was cut by 1 base, the J end by 3 bases, with 16 bases between. Germline lookup yields CDR1 SGHDT and CDR2 YYEEEE. The CDR3 totals 17 residues. The CDR3 DNA reads as TGTGCCAGCAGCTTGTGGGGGCAGGTGGAGTACACCGGGGAGCTGTTTTTT. Its translation is CASSLWGQVEYTGELFF.